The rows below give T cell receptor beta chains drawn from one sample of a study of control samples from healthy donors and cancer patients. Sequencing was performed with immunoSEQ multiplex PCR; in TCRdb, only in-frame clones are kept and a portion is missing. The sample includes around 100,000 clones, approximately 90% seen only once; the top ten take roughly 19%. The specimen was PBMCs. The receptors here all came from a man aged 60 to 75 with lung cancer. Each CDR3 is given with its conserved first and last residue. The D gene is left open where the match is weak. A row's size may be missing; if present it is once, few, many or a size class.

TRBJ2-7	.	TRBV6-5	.	CASSSLRVSYEQYF	TGTGCCAGCAGTAGCCTGAGGGTTTCCTACGAGCAGTACTTC
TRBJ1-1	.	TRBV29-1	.	CSAKHFNTEAFF	TGCAGCGCGAAACATTTTAACACTGAAGCTTTCTTT
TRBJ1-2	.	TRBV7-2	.	CASSFGSNYGYTF	TGTGCCAGCAGCTTCGGCAGTAACTATGGCTACACCTTC
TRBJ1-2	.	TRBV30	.	CAWSVTAVSLYGYTF	TGTGCCTGGAGTGTAACGGCAGTCAGCCTCTATGGCTACACCTTC
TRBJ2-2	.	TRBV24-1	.	CATSDRTANTGELFF	TGTGCCACCAGTGATAGGACAGCGAACACCGGGGAGCTGTTTTTT
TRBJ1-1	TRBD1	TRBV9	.	CASSARTGLNTEAFF	TGTGCCAGCAGCGCACGGACAGGACTTAACACTGAAGCTTTCTTT
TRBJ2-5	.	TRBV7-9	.	CASSSLSNQETQYF	TGTGCCAGCAGCTCCCTCTCTAACCAAGAGACCCAGTACTTC
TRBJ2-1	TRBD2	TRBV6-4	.	CASSLSGLAGASSYNEQFF	TGTGCCAGCAGCCTCTCCGGACTAGCGGGGGCGAGCTCCTACAATGAGCAGTTCTTC
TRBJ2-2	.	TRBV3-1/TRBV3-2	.	CASMRSGAGELFF	TGTGCCAGCATGAGATCAGGGGCCGGGGAGCTGTTTTTT
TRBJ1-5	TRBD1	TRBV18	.	CASSPTGQGSNQPQHF	TGTGCCAGCTCACCCACCGGACAGGGAAGCAATCAGCCCCAGCATTTT
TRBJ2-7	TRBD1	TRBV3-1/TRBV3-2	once	CASSQGLPGGVEQYF	TGTGCCAGCAGCCAAGGGCTACCAGGGGGCGTCGAGCAGTACTTC
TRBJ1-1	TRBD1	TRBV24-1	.	CATSGSLGQGGNTEAFF	TGTGCCACCAGTGGATCCTTAGGACAGGGAGGGAACACTGAAGCTTTCTTT
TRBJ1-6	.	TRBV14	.	CASSQAAGVSPLHF	TGTGCCAGCAGCCAAGCGGCAGGGGTTTCACCCCTCCACTTT
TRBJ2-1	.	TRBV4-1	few	CASSQVGWEQFF	TGCGCCAGCAGCCAAGTAGGTTGGGAGCAGTTCTTC
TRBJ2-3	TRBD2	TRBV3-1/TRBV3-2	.	CASSLGGGLNTDTQYF	TGTGCCAGCAGCCTCGGCGGGGGGTTGAACACAGATACGCAGTATTTT
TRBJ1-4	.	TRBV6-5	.	CASSPLAGVYEKLFF	TGTGCCAGCAGTCCCCTGGCGGGGGTATATGAAAAACTGTTTTTT
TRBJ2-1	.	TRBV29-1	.	CSAERGESVNEQFF	TGCAGCGCCGAAAGGGGGGAATCGGTCAATGAGCAGTTCTTC
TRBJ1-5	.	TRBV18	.	CASSLRRAGQPQHF	TGTGCCAGCTCCCTTAGGCGGGCAGGGCAGCCCCAGCATTTT
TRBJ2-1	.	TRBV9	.	CASSVLLSNEQFF	TGTGCCAGCAGCGTTCTATTGAGCAATGAGCAGTTCTTC
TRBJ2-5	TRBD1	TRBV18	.	CASSRSGGETQYF	TGTGCCAGCTCACGCTCAGGGGGAGAGACCCAGTACTTC
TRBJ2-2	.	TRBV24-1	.	CATSEYANTGELFF	TGTGCCACCAGTGAGTACGCGAACACCGGGGAGCTGTTTTTT
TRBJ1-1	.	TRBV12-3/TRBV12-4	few	CASSLRGEAFF	TGTGCCAGCAGTTTACGGGGGGAAGCTTTCTTT
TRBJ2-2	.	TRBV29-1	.	CSVRSGWSGFNTGELFF	TGCAGCGTGAGGAGTGGGTGGTCAGGGTTCAACACCGGGGAGCTGTTTTTT
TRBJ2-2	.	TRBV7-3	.	CASSLGPGTTGELFF	TGTGCCAGCAGCTTAGGGCCGGGGACGACCGGGGAGCTGTTTTTT
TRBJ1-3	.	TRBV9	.	CASSVQGGSGNTIYF	TGTGCCAGCAGCGTTCAGGGTGGCTCTGGAAACACCATATATTTT
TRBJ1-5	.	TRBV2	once	CASSLRTGYSNQPQHF	TGTGCCAGCAGTCTCCGGACGGGGTATAGCAATCAGCCCCAGCATTTT
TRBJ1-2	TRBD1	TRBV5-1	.	CASSLQGTNYGYTF	TGCGCCAGCAGCTTACAGGGGACGAACTATGGCTACACCTTC
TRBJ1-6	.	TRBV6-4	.	CASSDGLSRSPLHF	TGTGCCAGCAGTGATGGACTAAGTCGATCACCCCTCCACTTT
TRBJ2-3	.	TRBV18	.	CASSPPTDTQYF	TGTGCCAGCTCACCACCCACAGATACGCAGTATTTT
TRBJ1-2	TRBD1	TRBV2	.	CASSEGQYNYGYTF	TGTGCCAGCAGTGAGGGACAGTACAACTATGGCTACACCTTC
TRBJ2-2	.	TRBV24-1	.	CATSDFTGINTGELFF	TGTGCCACCAGTGATTTTACAGGGATAAACACCGGGGAGCTGTTTTTT
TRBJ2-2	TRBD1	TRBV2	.	CASRRQGAEKTNTGELFF	TGTGCCAGCAGGAGACAGGGGGCGGAAAAAACGAACACCGGGGAGCTGTTTTTT
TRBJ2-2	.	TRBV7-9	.	CASSPTGWGTGELFF	TGTGCCAGCAGCCCGACGGGGTGGGGTACCGGGGAGCTGTTTTTT
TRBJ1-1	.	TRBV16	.	CASSPARGGLTEAFF	TGTGCCAGCAGCCCCGCGCGGGGAGGTCTCACTGAAGCTTTCTTT
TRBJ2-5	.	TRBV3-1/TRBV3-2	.	CASSQGLKTQYF	TGTGCCAGCAGCCAAGGATTAAAGACCCAGTACTTC
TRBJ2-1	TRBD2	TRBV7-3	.	CASSPMLAGNEQFF	TGTGCCAGCAGCCCCATGCTAGCGGGGAATGAGCAGTTCTTC
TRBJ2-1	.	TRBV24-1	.	CATSDTGQWSSYNEQFF	TGTGCCACCAGTGATACCGGACAGTGGAGCTCCTACAATGAGCAGTTCTTC
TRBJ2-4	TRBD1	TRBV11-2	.	CASSLGGGAKNIQYF	TGTGCCAGCAGCTTAGGAGGGGGCGCCAAAAACATTCAGTACTTC
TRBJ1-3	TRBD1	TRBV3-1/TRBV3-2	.	CASSQVPSQGARSGNTIYF	TGTGCCAGCAGCCAAGTCCCCTCGCAGGGGGCCCGCTCTGGAAACACCATATATTTT
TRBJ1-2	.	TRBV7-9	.	CASSLDRSGYTF	TGTGCCAGCAGCCTTGATAGGAGCGGCTACACCTTC